The 20 T cell receptor beta chains given below trace back to one sample, sequenced in a study of post-analysis software for immune sequencing data (dated by TCRdb to between 2015 and 2017). Overall study results and their limits: Significantly higher frequencies in patients than in controls were found for about 5 TRBV segments, including TRBV5-6, TRBV5-1 and TRBV20-1.

Libraries came from PCR. TCRdb lists the instrument as Illumina HiSeq 2500. Unique molecular identifiers were incorporated into TCR beta cDNA libraries to reduce PCR and sequencing biases. TCRdb trimmed public reads at Q25 via fastp, called clones via MiXCR and kept in-frame beta chains. CDR3 protein sequences are deduplicated, and each keeps its most common genes and DNA. In all, the sample holds fewer than 550,000 distinct CDR3 sequences, and around a third of those were seen once. Clones ranked in the top ten supply approximately 6% of the sample. No antigens are known for them. Sequenced input: blood. The receptors originated from a girl between 2 and 17 years old with multiple sclerosis.

The rearrangement uses TRBV18 and TRBJ2-7; D is possibly TRBD1 (6 bases). The J call is in doubt because the DNA end fits TRBJ2-5 better. This CDR3 comprises 15 residues. Germline V gene data show CDR1 as KGHSH and CDR2 as LQKENI. CDR3 nucleotides: TGTGCCAGCTCACCCGGATCCGGGACACGGGAGACCCAGTACTTC. Translating it yields CASSPGSGTRETQYF.

Remarks on this clonotype: A read error may account for a junction end that differs from germline. This sequence joins TRBV12-3 or TRBV12-4 and TRBJ2-3; the D is unclear. The CDR3 is 11 residues long. CDR3 residues: CASRSTDAQYF. The CDR3 coding sequence is TGTGCCAGCAGGAGCACAGATGCGCAGTATTTT.

This clonotype was seen only a few times. V gene TRBV20-1 combines with J gene TRBJ2-7; D is possibly TRBD2 (6 bases). This CDR3 is built from 16 residues. Germline loops: CDR1 DFQATT, CDR2 SNEGSKA (reference sequence). The ends were cut back, 0 bases at V and 3 bases at J, with 18 bases in the middle. DNA for the CDR3: TGCAGTGCTAGAGATACCGGGACGGGGGTGATCTACGAGCAGTACTTC. This gives the protein CSARDTGTGVIYEQYF.

This clonotype has just a few counts. This chain links TRBV29-1 with TRBJ1-2; D remains ambiguous. Germline V CDR1 and CDR2: SQVTM, ANQGSEA. Between the trimmed V and J ends, which lost 7 bases and 1 base, there was a span of 10 bases. CDR3 size: 12 residues. CDR3 nucleotides: TGCAGCGCTGTGACTGGTAACTATGGCTACACCTTC. Its translation is CSAVTGNYGYTF.

The chain joins TRBV20-1 to TRBJ1-5; D remains ambiguous. This CDR3 comprises 11 residues. CDR1 is DFQATT and CDR2 is SNEGSKA in the germline V gene (reference sequence). V gave up 5 bases and J gave up 12 bases, with 14 bases separating them. The CDR3 nucleotides are TGCAGTGCTTTACAAGGACGGCGCCAGCATTTT. This codes for CSALQGRRQHF.

Turning to this clonotype: In this CDR3 the conserved last residue, phenylalanine or tryptophan, is missing, so a read error is likely. The J gene is TRBJ2-3, the V gene TRBV4-1; perhaps D is TRBD1 or TRBD2 (7 bases each). V was shortened by 5 bases and J by 4 bases, with 13 bases between the two germline ends. Germline-derived CDR1 and CDR2 are MGHRA and YSYEKL. This CDR3 has 14 residues. In DNA form, the CDR3 reads TGCGCCAGCAGCGCACAGGGGAGGGCAGATACGCAGTATATT. Encoded protein: CASSAQGRADTQYI.

The chain joins TRBV5-6 to TRBJ2-1, with TRBD2 identical over 8 bases. Germline V lookup: CDR1 SGHDT, CDR2 YYEEEE. This CDR3 spans 14 amino acids. V shed 3 bases and J 6 bases; nucleotides not matched to a gene: 5. The CDR3 sequence: CASSWMGTSNEQFF. Written as DNA, the CDR3 is TGTGCCAGCAGCTGGATGGGGACTAGCAATGAGCAGTTCTTC.

There are a few counts of this clonotype. The chain carries TRBV5-6 and TRBJ2-1; 11 nucleotides line up with TRBD1. Germline V gives CDR1 SGHDT, CDR2 YYEEEE. Unmatched junction bases numbered 8, after V lost 4 bases and J lost 8 bases. The CDR3 has 15 residues. CDR3 bases: TGTGCCAGCAGCGCCGGGACAGGGGGGCGCGATGAGCAGTTCTTC. This codes for CASSAGTGGRDEQFF. Using reference TRBV5-6 and TRBJ2-1 for the parts outside the CDR3, the full variable domain is DAGVTQSPTHLIKTRGQQVTLRCSPKSGHDTVSWYQQALGQGPQFIFQYYEEEERQRGNFPDRFSGHQFPNYSSELNVNALLLGDSALYLCASSAGTGGRDEQFFGPGTRLTVL.

This clonotype turned up a few times. The chain combines TRBV5-6 with TRBJ1-2, with 7 bases lining up with TRBD1. Germline CDR1 SGHDT, CDR2 YYEEEE. V was clipped by 8 bases and J by 4 bases; unmatched bases: 14. This CDR3 spans 15 amino acids. The CDR3 DNA reads as TGTGCCAGTAACTACGAGGGCAGGGGGGGCTATGGCTACACCTTC. This translates into CASNYEGRGGYGYTF.

A few counts support this clonotype. V usage is TRBV29-1 and J usage is TRBJ2-5; weak D call: TRBD1 (6 bases). This CDR3 has 15 amino acids. Trimming cost V 5 bases and J 2 bases, with 18 bases left between them. Germline V gives CDR1 SQVTM, CDR2 ANQGSEA. The CDR3 nucleotides read TGCAGCGTTTCCCCCTGGCAGCAGGGGCAAGAGACCCAGTACTTC. It is translated as CSVSPWQQGQETQYF.

V gene TRBV12-3 or TRBV12-4 combines with J gene TRBJ2-5; possibly TRBD1 or TRBD2 for D (6 bases each). The CDR3 runs to 15 residues. Trimming pared 8 bases from V and 0 bases from J, leaving 16 bases between. In DNA, the CDR3 is TGTGCCAGCGCCGTGGGGGGCGTGTACCAAGAGACCCAGTACTTC. This translates into CASAVGGVYQETQYF.

The J gene is TRBJ2-4, the V gene TRBV12-3 or TRBV12-4; tentatively, D is TRBD1 or TRBD2 (5 bases each). The better agreement between TRBJ2-7 and the DNA end casts doubt on the J call. This CDR3 is 14 amino acids long. CDR3 protein: CASSPGPLNYEQYF. The CDR3 bases are TGTGCCAGCAGTCCGGGACCGTTAAACTACGAGCAGTACTTC.

The chain combines TRBV6-2 or TRBV6-3 with TRBJ2-1, with TRBD2 identical over 12 bases. V was pared by 6 bases and J by 12 bases, with 12 bases of the junction left unmatched. This CDR3 contains 15 residues. The germline CDR1 and CDR2 sequences are MNHEY and SVGEGT. CDR3 protein: CASSHGLAGGPGQFF. The CDR3, as DNA: TGTGCCAGCAGCCACGGGCTAGCGGGGGGGCCGGGGCAGTTCTTC.

The rearrangement joins TRBV7-2 to TRBJ2-7; 9 bases agree with TRBD2. V trimming: 2 bases; J trimming: 3 bases; junction bases outside the gene matches: 11. This CDR3 has 17 amino acids. Germline loops: CDR1 SGHTA, CDR2 FQGNSA. Here the CDR3 reads CASSLWVSGGLIYEQYF. The DNA for the CDR3 is TGTGCCAGCAGCTTATGGGTGAGCGGGGGGTTAATCTACGAGCAGTACTTC.

Concerning this clonotype: At one end the junction does not follow the germline gene, possibly because of a read error. The chain recombines TRBV7-9 with TRBJ2-7, with TRBD1 identical over 7 bases. The CDR3 is 14 residues long. Germline-derived CDR1 and CDR2 are SEHNR and FQNEAQ (reference sequence). CDR3 sequence: CANSPGGNSYEQYF. The CDR3 coding sequence is TGTGCCAACAGCCCAGGGGGAAACTCCTACGAGCAGTACTTC.

This clonotype was recorded a few times. The chain couples TRBV12-3 or TRBV12-4 to TRBJ2-7, with 10 bases matching TRBD1. Unmatched junction bases numbered 4, after V lost 0 bases and J lost 5 bases. CDR3 size: 15 residues. This CDR3 is CASSLAGTGEHEQYF. The CDR3 DNA is TGTGCCAGCAGTTTAGCGGGGACAGGGGAACACGAGCAGTACTTC.

The chain has TRBV29-1 and TRBJ2-3, with 10 bases identical to TRBD2. V shed 4 bases, J shed 4 bases, and the junction held 5 bases outside the gene matches. Germline CDR1 SQVTM, CDR2 ANQGSEA. The CDR3 consists of 14 residues. CDR3 protein: CSVGTSGTADTQYF. CDR3 in DNA: TGCAGCGTTGGGACTAGCGGAACCGCAGATACGCAGTATTTT.

V is TRBV2 and J is TRBJ2-5; D call uncertain. The CDR3 contains 14 residues. Per germline, CDR1 SNHLY and CDR2 FYNNEI. Trimming cost V 2 bases and J 2 bases, with 9 bases left between them. The CDR3 region is CASSERRQQETQYF. The CDR3 DNA follows: TGTGCCAGCAGTGAAAGAAGGCAGCAAGAGACCCAGTACTTC.

This clonotype came up a few times. The rearrangement links TRBV27 to TRBJ1-2, with a tentative D call TRBD1 (5 bases). Germline V gene data show CDR1 as MNHEY and CDR2 as SMNVEV (reference sequence). CDR3 length equals 12 residues. The V and J ends lost 1 base and 8 bases respectively, with 8 bases between them. CDR3 in amino acids: CASSLFGDGYTF. The CDR3 nucleotides are TGTGCCAGCAGTTTATTCGGGGACGGCTACACCTTC.

This clonotype occurred a few times. The CDR3 sequence is CASSSYGWGEQYF. CDR3 coding DNA: TGTGCCAGCAGTTCCTACGGTTGGGGGGAGCAGTACTTC. The chain is built from TRBV12-3 or TRBV12-4 and TRBJ2-7, with D perhaps given as TRBD1 or TRBD2 (5 bases each). Trimming took 4 bases from V and 7 from J, leaving 14 bases between them. CDR3 length: 13 amino acids.